This TCR beta chain appears in the sequencing data of a study of OX40 agonist ivuxolimab in advanced cancers. Study as a whole: Cancers in dose escalation were hepatocellular, melanoma, renal cell and head and neck. Partial responses were achieved by three patients, of whom one had hepatocellular carcinoma and two had cutaneous melanoma.

The investigators sampled blood at baseline, at cycle 4 day 1, and at cycle 7 day 1. Germline values: CDR1 MNHEY, CDR2 SMNVEV (reference sequence). The CDR3 is made up of 15 amino acids. Details on this clone: Its ends do not fully match the called genes, so a read error is possible.

TCRdb keeps only in-frame clones here, not all; method: immunoSEQ multiplex PCR. The profile shows some 64,000 clones, about 92% of them singletons. Sequenced here: CD4+ or CD8+ T cells sorted from blood, sampled in a trial of the OX40 agonist ivuxolimab. The sequence came from an adult with an advanced solid tumor such as melanoma, head and neck, liver or kidney cancer. The chain employs TRBV27 and TRBJ2-3; 7 bases line up with TRBD2. The CDR3 coding sequence is TGTGCCAGCAACAACGGACGGGGGGTGACAGATCCGCAGTATTTT. It is translated as CASNNGRGVTDPQYF.